What follows are 6 T cell receptor beta chains derived from one specimen sequenced in a study of shared clonotypes between healthy human individuals. Using immunoSEQ multiplex PCR, the repertoire was profiled, and TCRdb retains in-frame clones only, with some absent. The profile shows about 520,000 clones, about 96% of them singletons. Sequences were obtained from naive CD4+ T cells sorted from blood. As for subset: CD45RA+ positively selected. These receptors were taken from a woman in her 30s in good health.

The V call is TRBV5-4, the J call TRBJ2-5; 10 positions agree with TRBD2. This CDR3 is 15 amino acids long. J gave up 3 bases and V 4 bases, and 6 bases lay outside the gene matches. Germline V gene sequence: CDR1 SGHNT, CDR2 YYREEE (reference sequence). The CDR3 region has the DNA TGTGCCAGCAGCACAAACGGACTAGCGGAAGAGACCCAGTACTTC. Amino acids: CASSTNGLAEETQYF.

Concerning this clone: Within the sample, other DNA sequences also encode this same CDR3. The chain has TRBV2 and TRBJ2-1; D ambiguous. This CDR3 spans 14 amino acids. CDR1 and CDR2 (germline): SNHLY, FYNNEI. Trimming stripped 4 bases from V and 0 bases from J, with 7 bases between. The CDR3 DNA sequence: TGTGCCAGCAGTGGCGGTAGCTCCTACAATGAGCAGTTCTTC. Translation gives CASSGGSSYNEQFF.

J is TRBJ2-7 and V is TRBV18; D possibly corresponds to TRBD2 (5 bases). The germline V and J ends were trimmed by 4 bases and 3 bases, with 13 bases remaining between them. The CDR3 contains 14 residues. Germline V lookup: CDR1 KGHSH, CDR2 LQKENI. The CDR3 loop reads CASSQRGLNYEQYF. The CDR3 DNA reads as TGTGCCAGCTCACAAAGAGGACTCAACTACGAGCAGTACTTC.

J is TRBJ2-5 and V is TRBV7-7, with 11 bases lining up with TRBD1. After removal of 5 bases from V and 7 bases from J, the junction contained 9 bases not matched to a gene. The germline gives CDR1 SSHAT, CDR2 FNYEAQ (reference sequence). This CDR3 spans 15 amino acids. The CDR3 protein is CASSPAKGQGGTQYF. DNA of the CDR3: TGTGCCAGCAGCCCAGCCAAGGGACAGGGGGGGACCCAGTACTTC.

The rearrangement uses TRBV7-7 and TRBJ2-1, with D maybe TRBD2 (5 bases). Germline CDR1 and CDR2: SSHAT and FNYEAQ (reference sequence). This CDR3 spans 15 amino acids. The V gene lost 5 bases and the J gene lost 0 bases, with 11 bases spanning the gap. Here the CDR3 DNA reads TGTGCCAGCAGCGCGGGTGTGAACTCCTACAATGAGCAGTTCTTC. Its protein is CASSAGVNSYNEQFF.

V is TRBV7-9 and J is TRBJ2-2; D unclear. V was trimmed by 0 bases and J by 6 bases, leaving 5 bases between them. CDR1 SEHNR and CDR2 FQNEAQ come from the germline V gene (reference sequence). This CDR3 has 13 amino acids. The CDR3 here is CASSLASPGELFF. The CDR3 bases are TGTGCCAGCAGCTTAGCGAGCCCCGGGGAGCTGTTTTTT.